This T cell receptor beta chain was identified in a study of Graves' ophthalmopathy and Graves' hyperthyroidism. Amplification of the TCR beta CDR3 regions used RNA transcripts (as template). The authors performed first-round RT-PCR with HTBI primers and then a second-round multiplex PCR. One entry per CDR3 protein results from TCRdb running MiXCR on the multiplex PCR reads. The sample carries about 550,000 distinct CDR3 sequences, under 45% recorded once. Study outcomes and limitations: Ophthalmopathy progression was predicted with 65% to 71% sensitivity and 72.22% specificity. Most thyroid clonotypes with frequency above 0.001 were detected in blood too.

This clonotype came up many times. Its antigen is currently unknown. The length of the CDR3 is 13 residues. Germline CDR1 reads SGHKS; CDR2 reads YYEKEE (reference sequence). Between the trimmed V and J ends, which lost 4 bases and 4 bases, there was a span of 11 bases. The rearrangement links TRBV5-5 to TRBJ1-1, with D hard to call. Material: peripheral blood or thyroid tissue (not recorded which). This TCR derives from an adult man with Graves' hyperthyroidism. CDR3 region: CASSQGMSTEAFF. The CDR3 DNA sequence: TGTGCCAGCAGCCAAGGAATGTCCACTGAAGCTTTCTTT.